This T cell receptor beta chain was found in a study of cytomegalovirus exposure and HLA in healthy donors. CDR1 SGHDT and CDR2 YYEEEE come from the germline V gene. CDR3 size: 15 residues. Trimming stripped 3 bases from V and 9 bases from J, with 18 bases between. Samples came from healthy bone marrow donors. The PCR made use of 60 Vbeta and 13 Jbeta primers. Profiling relied on immunoSEQ multiplex PCR, and the TCRdb table lists in-frame clones only, not all of them. The table shows under 55,000 clones, with 73% occurring only once. Turning to this clone: Its cognate antigen is unknown.

Study conclusions and caveats: In a later analysis, several top co-occurrence clusters appeared linked to parvovirus B19, influenza, CMV and Epstein-Barr virus.

The sequenced material came from PBMCs. The source of this sequence is a man aged 18 to 29 in good health and CMV-seronegative. V gene TRBV5-6 combines with J gene TRBJ2-2; perhaps TRBD2 as D (7 bases). CDR3 coding DNA: TGTGCCAGCAGCTCTACCCTTGGGGGGGGCCGGGAGCTGTTTTTT. Translation gives CASSSTLGGGRELFF.